This T cell receptor (beta chain) came from a study of OX40 agonist ivuxolimab in advanced cancers. As for the study more broadly: The costimulatory receptor OX40 (CD134) was targeted by ivuxolimab, a fully human IgG2 agonistic monoclonal antibody. Intravenous ivuxolimab was administered to patients every 2 weeks at six dose levels: 0.01, 0.1, 0.3, 1.5, 3 and 10 mg/kg. Among the roughly 54 dose-escalation patients, 19 had hepatocellular carcinoma, roughly 15 melanoma, 9 renal cell carcinoma and 9 head and neck cancer. In the dose-escalation cohort, 65% to 90% of patients were male, and the mean age was about 55 years, with a range of about 23 to 90. Patients were allowed to have had prior anti-PD-1, anti-PD-L1 or anti-CTLA-4 therapy, and approximately 40% of the dose-escalation patients had been treated with checkpoint inhibitors. Partial responses occurred in three dose-escalation patients, of whom one had hepatocellular carcinoma and two had cutaneous melanoma. The point of sequencing TCRbeta in the periphery was to test whether ivuxolimab changed TCR sequence diversity and drove clonal T-cell expansion. The paper covers the monotherapy dose-escalation part of the phase I ivuxolimab trial, which included N of about 50 patients. What the study reported, not specific to this receptor: Clonal expansion of both CD4+ and CD8+ blood T cells was observed from baseline to week 6 at doses 0.1 to 3.0 mg/kg. Low levels of normalized T-cell clonal expansion were also seen in some nonresponding patients. In partial responders in the 0.1-3.0 mg/kg groups, normalized peripheral clonal expansion was found to be among the lowest, especially among CD8+ T cells. Which antigens the clonally expanded peripheral T cells were specific for was not determined. After ivuxolimab, more expanded clones were found on average in CD8+ T cells than in CD4+ T cells.

Inclusive of the bounding cysteine and phenylalanine, the CDR3 is 16 residues long. Just CDR3 DNA is preserved here, 48 bases in frame from base 1. The trim is 3 bases for V and 0 bases for J, with a gap of 12 bases between the germline ends. Reading the germline V gene gives CDR1 SGHVS and CDR2 FNYEAQ. Patients with a history of autoimmune disease or receiving systemic immunosuppression were excluded from the trial. In every dose cohort, peripheral blood was drawn for TCR sequencing at baseline, cycle 4 day 1, and cycle 7 day 1. The samples were drawn from a first-in-human, open-label, multicenter phase I dose-escalation trial of ivuxolimab. Adults with locally advanced or metastatic melanoma, renal cell carcinoma, hepatocellular carcinoma or head and neck squamous cell carcinoma were enrolled in the trial. CD4+ and CD8+ T cells were sorted separately from peripheral blood before TCR sequencing.

Points on this clone: Its cognate antigen has yet to be identified. Base qualities were left out, and no much larger clone turns up one base away.

To sequence the TCRbeta CDR3 region, genomic DNA was isolated from the sorted cells. TCRbeta CDR3 regions were sequenced using the immunoSEQ Assay. This immuneACCESS table, as held by TCRdb, lists in-frame sequences with V and J called but not all clones. Of the missing ones, under half trace to an unresolved V gene in checked studies; the others have no known cause. The sample profile shows 12,000 or so clones; about 81% of them were found once. In total, the top ten clones hold about an eighth of the sample. This sample comprised CD4+ or CD8+ T cells sorted from blood, obtained in a trial of the OX40 agonist ivuxolimab. The sequence came from an adult with an advanced solid tumor such as melanoma, head and neck, liver or kidney cancer. Recombination connected TRBV7-6 to TRBJ2-1, with no D gene named confidently. The CDR3 protein sequence reads: CASSFLVYSSYNEQFF. The DNA sequence reads TGTGCCAGCAGCTTCTTGGTCTATAGCTCCTACAATGAGCAGTTCTTC.